This T cell receptor beta chain was identified in a study of CD8 T cells in Susac syndrome. When the RNA was reverse transcribed, random hexamers were used with an input of about 0.5 to 1 ug. TCRdb independently ran MiXCR on the immunoSEQ multiplex PCR reads; one entry per CDR3 protein. Here the sample spans under 200,000 distinct CDR3 sequences, around 95% being singletons. The V end lost 0 bases, the J end lost 5 bases, and 14 bases lay between the germline ends. The CDR3 has 17 amino acids. Sequencing of TCR beta was performed on blood CD8+ and CD4+ T cells. Controls matched for sex and age were healthy donors.

The receptor was isolated from a human donor in good health. Input material: CD4+ T cells from PBMCs. V is TRBV23-1 and J is TRBJ1-6; unclear D gene. TRBV23-1 is assigned to the ORF class and has an uncertain function. The CDR3 sequence: CASSQSSSGENNSPLHF. The CDR3 nucleotides read TGCGCCAGCAGTCAATCGTCGTCCGGCGAAAATAATTCACCCCTCCACTTT.